These 29 T cell receptor beta chains came from one sample sequenced in a study of cytomegalovirus exposure and HLA in healthy donors (dated by TCRdb to about 2017). Library creation used the immunoSEQ multiplex PCR assay. For the multiplex PCR, a mixture combining 60 forward primers for TCR Vbeta segments and 13 reverse primers for TCR Jbeta segments was used. TCRdb stores this immuneACCESS table with in-frame sequences only. Part of the clones is absent; in the studies checked, under half of the shortfall reflects unresolved V genes, and no reason is known for the rest. This sample has about 120,000 clones in its table, and roughly four fifths of those were observed once. The top ten constitute around 1.5% of the sample. Sequencing was done on a sample of PBMCs. Every receptor here comes from a young woman in good health and CMV-seronegative.

V is TRBV4-3 and J is TRBJ2-2, with a possible D match to TRBD2 (5 bases). CDR1 is LGHNA and CDR2 is YSLEER in the germline V gene. The V gene lost 1 base and the J gene lost 6 bases, with 9 bases spanning the gap. The CDR3 is made up of 14 amino acids. CDR3: CASSQGTGAGELFF. As DNA, the CDR3 is TGCGCCAGCAGCCAAGGAACCGGGGCCGGGGAGCTGTTTTTT.

The chain employs TRBV4-1 and TRBJ2-1; 12 bases are a match to TRBD2. This CDR3 is 15 amino acids long. With V trimmed by 2 bases and J by 10 bases, 6 bases remained unmatched. CDR1 is MGHRA and CDR2 is YSYEKL in the germline V gene. DNA for the CDR3: TGCGCCAGCAGCCAAAACGGACTAGCGGGAAGGGAGCAGTTCTTC. Its protein is CASSQNGLAGREQFF.

Only a few counts were recorded for this clone. This sequence joins TRBV5-1 and TRBJ2-7, with a weak D call TRBD2 (7 bases). V was trimmed by 1 base and J by 0 bases, leaving 14 bases between them. Germline V gives CDR1 SGHRS, CDR2 YFSETQ. This CDR3 spans 16 amino acids. The CDR3 loop is CASSLPGGSYSYEQYF. The CDR3 DNA reads as TGCGCCAGCAGCTTGCCGGGGGGCTCTTACTCCTACGAGCAGTACTTC.

The chain links TRBV12-5 to TRBJ1-5; tentative D call: TRBD1 (5 bases). With 4 bases removed from V and 7 bases from J, the gap between germline ends came to 14 bases. This CDR3 has 14 amino acids. Germline assignment: CDR1 LGHNT and CDR2 FRNRAP. CDR3 sequence reads: CASGSDPGRQPQHF. In DNA form, the CDR3 reads TGTGCTAGTGGTTCGGACCCAGGGCGGCAGCCCCAGCATTTT.

The chain employs TRBV10-3 and TRBJ1-2, with 11 bases fitting TRBD1. Trimming removed 0 bases from V and 8 bases from J; junction bases left unmatched: 2. There are 14 residues in the CDR3. Germline V gene data show CDR1 as ENHRY and CDR2 as SYGVKD. DNA of the CDR3: TGTGCCATCAGTGAGTCTGGACAGGGGGCCGGCTACACCTTC. Amino acid sequence: CAISESGQGAGYTF.

The chain joins TRBV20-1 to TRBJ2-7; D ambiguous. The V end lost 6 bases, the J end lost 5 bases, and 11 bases lay between the germline ends. The CDR3 totals 11 residues. Germline V gene data show CDR1 as DFQATT and CDR2 as SNEGSKA (reference sequence). In DNA, the CDR3 is TGCAGTGCGCAGGAAAGTCACGAGCAGTACTTC. Translated, it gives CSAQESHEQYF.

This rearrangement joins TRBV5-1 to TRBJ2-1; TRBD2 is a possible D gene (7 bases). Trimming stripped 3 bases from V and 3 bases from J, with 22 bases between. The CDR3 runs 18 residues. Germline V gives CDR1 SGHRS, CDR2 YFSETQ. The CDR3 bases are TGCGCCAGCAGCTCCCGACGGGGGGCAGCGGGCGACTACAATGAGCAGTTCTTC. This gives the protein CASSSRRGAAGDYNEQFF.

V usage is TRBV18 and J usage is TRBJ1-4; D not resolved. This CDR3 region has 17 residues. CDR1 and CDR2 (germline): KGHSH, LQKENI. V was pared by 0 bases and J by 6 bases, with 17 bases between. This chain's CDR3 is CASSPPYGRVEDEKLFF. For the CDR3, the DNA is TGTGCCAGCTCACCACCGTACGGCCGGGTTGAGGATGAAAAACTGTTTTTT.

A few counts support this clone. The chain carries TRBV13 and TRBJ2-7; possibly TRBD1 for D (6 bases). CDR1 and CDR2 (germline): PRHDT, FYEKMQ (reference sequence). The length of the CDR3 is 13 residues. V lost 5 bases to trimming and J lost 6 bases, with 14 bases between them. CDR3 DNA: TGTGCCAGCAGCGCAGGGGAAGGCCTCGAGCAGTACTTC. Translation: CASSAGEGLEQYF.

In this sample, this clone turned up once. The chain couples TRBV5-4 to TRBJ2-2; a possible D gene is TRBD1 (5 bases). Trimming pared 3 bases from V and 0 bases from J, leaving 12 bases between. The CDR3 runs 16 residues. CDR1 and CDR2 from the germline V gene are SGHNT and YYREEE (reference sequence). The CDR3 sequence is CASSYPPGTNTGELFF. Written as DNA, the CDR3 is TGTGCCAGCAGCTATCCACCAGGGACGAACACCGGGGAGCTGTTTTTT.

This clone was seen more than once but under ten times. The CDR3 loop is CASSQERRGRTEAFF. The DNA for the CDR3 is TGCGCCAGCAGCCAAGAGAGAAGGGGGCGGACTGAAGCTTTCTTT. The rearrangement joins TRBV4-3 to TRBJ1-1, with 7 bases fitting TRBD1. This CDR3 has 15 amino acids. The trim removed 0 bases at V and 5 bases at J, leaving 6 bases unmatched. CDR1 and CDR2 (germline): LGHNA, YSLEER.

The chain links TRBV27 to TRBJ2-5; no definite D call. V was cut by 4 bases and J by 5 bases, with 11 bases left in between. The CDR3 contains 13 residues. The germline V gene has CDR1 MNHEY and CDR2 SMNVEV (reference sequence). CDR3 sequence: CASSSYKSETQYF. The CDR3 coding sequence is TGTGCCAGCAGTTCGTACAAATCGGAGACCCAGTACTTC.

This chain connects TRBV10-2 to TRBJ2-4; a weak D match, TRBD1 (5 bases). The CDR3 extends over 14 amino acids. Germline V gene lookup returns CDR1 WSHSY and CDR2 SAAADI. Trimming removed 6 bases at V and 3 bases at J, with 12 bases between. The CDR3 sequence: CASRPQVDKNIQYF. The CDR3 coding sequence is TGCGCCAGCAGGCCACAGGTGGACAAAAACATTCAGTACTTC.

J is TRBJ2-7 and V is TRBV10-2; the D gene is possibly TRBD2 (7 bases). CDR3 length: 14 residues. Trimming took off 7 bases at V and 2 bases at J, with 15 bases between the two ends. Germline loops: CDR1 WSHSY, CDR2 SAAADI. CDR3 loop: CASNNGGLPYEQYF. The CDR3, as DNA: TGCGCCAGCAACAACGGGGGGCTCCCCTACGAGCAGTACTTC.

This clone was counted a few times. The chain recombines TRBV5-1 with TRBJ2-1; 8 bases map to TRBD2. V shed 3 bases, J shed 10 bases, and the junction held 12 bases outside the gene matches. The CDR3 is 15 amino acids. Germline V lookup: CDR1 SGHRS, CDR2 YFSETQ. The CDR3 here is CASSSQGSGAREQFF. Written as DNA, the CDR3 is TGCGCCAGCAGCTCTCAGGGTAGCGGGGCCAGGGAGCAGTTCTTC.

The CDR3 sequence is CASSEAYRGGDKNIQYF. Written as DNA, the CDR3 is TGTGCCAGCAGTGAAGCATACAGGGGAGGCGACAAAAACATTCAGTACTTC. The chain couples TRBV25-1 to TRBJ2-4; possibly TRBD1 for D (7 bases). This CDR3 is 17 amino acids long. Germline CDR1 and CDR2: MGHDK and SYGVNS. V was clipped by 2 bases and J by 3 bases, with 17 bases between them. The complete variable domain, with remaining parts taken from reference TRBV25-1 and TRBJ2-4, reads EADIYQTPRYLVIGTGKKITLECSQTMGHDKMYWYQQDPGMELHLIHYSYGVNSTEKGDLSSESTVSRIRTEHFPLTLESARPSHTSQYLCASSEAYRGGDKNIQYFGAGTRLSVL.

V and J are TRBV5-1 and TRBJ2-7, with D perhaps TRBD2 (7 bases). Germline V lookup: CDR1 SGHRS, CDR2 YFSETQ. Trimming removed 4 bases at V and 0 bases at J, with 17 bases between. The CDR3 is 16 amino acids. CDR3 coding DNA: TGCGCCAGCAGCCGGGGGGCAGAAATAAGCTCCTACGAGCAGTACTTC. Amino acid sequence: CASSRGAEISSYEQYF.

The chain employs TRBV9 and TRBJ2-3; TRBD1 agrees at 7 bases. CDR1 and CDR2 from the germline V gene are SGDLS and YYNGEE. The CDR3 consists of 15 residues. The V segment lost 3 bases and the J segment 3 bases; nucleotides outside the gene matches: 7. The CDR3 loop reads CASSARQGWTDTQYF. CDR3 bases: TGTGCCAGCAGCGCCCGACAGGGATGGACAGATACGCAGTATTTT.

As concerns this clone: Additional DNA sequences in this sample encode the identical CDR3. The rearrangement joins TRBV14 to TRBJ1-4, with D possibly TRBD1 on 5 matching bases. Germline values: CDR1 SGHDN, CDR2 FVKESK. This CDR3 has 17 residues. V was trimmed by 0 bases and J by 6 bases, leaving 17 bases between them. CDR3 DNA: TGTGCCAGCAGCCAAGATTTGGGTACAGGTCGCGATGAAAAACTGTTTTTT. This translates into CASSQDLGTGRDEKLFF. Combining the CDR3 with reference TRBV14 and TRBJ1-4 gives the whole variable domain EAGVTQFPSHSVIEKGQTVTLRCDPISGHDNLYWYRRVMGKEIKFLLHFVKESKQDESGMPNNRFLAERTGGTYSTLKVQPAELEDSGVYFCASSQDLGTGRDEKLFFGSGTQLSVL.

The chain links TRBV5-1 to TRBJ1-2; possibly TRBD1 for D (6 bases). V shed 1 base and J shed 8 bases, with 18 bases lying between them. The germline CDR1 and CDR2 sequences are SGHRS and YFSETQ. The CDR3 sequence is 15 residues long. The chain's CDR3 is CASSLTGNRMDGYTF. The DNA of the CDR3 is TGCGCCAGCAGCTTGACAGGGAATCGAATGGACGGCTACACCTTC.

The chain employs TRBV19 and TRBJ1-5, with 8 bases that match TRBD1. From germline, CDR1 is LNHDA and CDR2 SQIVND (reference sequence). This CDR3 has 15 amino acids. J was trimmed by 4 bases and V by 5 bases; bases with no gene match: 7. CDR3 DNA sequence: TGTGCCAGTAGTCCAGGGGGCGCGAGGAATCAGCCCCAGCATTTT. Residues: CASSPGGARNQPQHF.

V and J are TRBV6-5 and TRBJ1-2, with 9 bases lining up with TRBD1. Germline CDR1 and CDR2: MNHEY and SVGAGI. This CDR3 comprises 14 residues. V shed 9 bases, J shed 1 base, and the junction held 6 bases outside the gene matches. DNA for the CDR3: TGTGCCAGTTCGGGACAGGGCCGTAACTATGGCTACACCTTC. This encodes CASSGQGRNYGYTF.

The chain employs TRBV5-6 and TRBJ1-2; no definite D call. Germline assignment: CDR1 SGHDT and CDR2 YYEEEE. The CDR3 loop spans 13 amino acids. V was trimmed by 0 bases and J by 0 bases, leaving 3 bases between them. CDR3 DNA: TGTGCCAGCAGCTTGGACTCTAACTATGGCTACACCTTC. It is translated as CASSLDSNYGYTF.

A note on this clone: Compared with germline, one end of the junction differs, possibly owing to a read error. The chain joins TRBV7-2 to TRBJ1-2, with 8 bases matching TRBD1. CDR1 and CDR2 (germline): SGHTA, FQGNSA. This CDR3 is built from 13 residues. The CDR3 nucleotides read TGTGCCAGCAGCCCCTCTCTCCAGGGGGCGGGAATCTTC. It yields the protein CASSPSLQGAGIF. Complete variable domain (other parts from reference TRBV7-2 and TRBJ1-2): GAGVSQSPSNKVTEKGKDVELRCDPISGHTALYWYRQSLGQGLEFLIYFQGNSAPDKSGLPSDRFSAERTGGSVSTLTIQRTQQEDSAVYLCASSPSLQGAGIFGSGTRLTVV.

This clone has a single count. V usage is TRBV5-1 and J usage is TRBJ2-7; 9 bases fit TRBD1. CDR1 is SGHRS and CDR2 is YFSETQ in the germline V gene. This CDR3 has 15 residues. The ends lost 5 bases at V and 2 bases at J; junction bases unmatched: 8. CDR3 coding DNA: TGCGCCAGCAGTAACCGGGACAGGGACGCCTACGAGCAGTACTTC. It yields the protein CASSNRDRDAYEQYF. The full variable domain, in which reference TRBV5-1 and TRBJ2-7 provide the parts outside the CDR3, is KAGVTQTPRYLIKTRGQQVTLSCSPISGHRSVSWYQQTPGQGLQFLFEYFSETQRNKGNFPGRFSGRQFSNSRSEMNVSTLELGDSALYLCASSNRDRDAYEQYFGPGTRLTVT.

V and J are TRBV19 and TRBJ1-1, with no clear D. CDR3 size: 14 residues. Germline-derived CDR1 and CDR2 are LNHDA and SQIVND (reference sequence). With 9 bases removed from V and 4 bases from J, the gap between germline ends came to 18 bases. Written as DNA, the CDR3 is TGTGCCAGCTCCTCCCGTTCCCTCTCCACTGAAGCTTTCTTT. Translation gives CASSSRSLSTEAFF. Variable domain in full (rest from reference TRBV19 and TRBJ1-1): DGGITQSPKYLFRKEGQNVTLSCEQNLNHDAMYWYRQDPGQGLRLIYYSQIVNDFQKGDIAEGYSVSREKKESFPLTVTSAQKNPTAFYLCASSSRSLSTEAFFGQGTRLTVV.

This chain uses TRBV7-2 with TRBJ1-2; 10 bases align to TRBD1. Germline-derived CDR1 and CDR2 are SGHTA and FQGNSA. This CDR3 has 15 residues. V lost 5 bases, J lost 4 bases, and 7 bases stayed unmatched. The CDR3 is CASSLTGGASYGYTF. CDR3 coding DNA: TGTGCCAGCAGCCTGACAGGGGGCGCGTCCTATGGCTACACCTTC.

The gene calls are TRBV5-1 and TRBJ1-4, with D uncertain. The length of the CDR3 is 15 residues. V was pared by 1 base and J by 0 bases, with 7 bases between. Germline assignment: CDR1 SGHRS and CDR2 YFSETQ. The CDR3 coding sequence is TGCGCCAGCAGCTTGATGTCCGCAACTAATGAAAAACTGTTTTTT. It codes for CASSLMSATNEKLFF.

The chain combines TRBV25-1 with TRBJ2-7, with TRBD1 matching over 8 bases. This CDR3 contains 14 residues. Per the germline V gene, CDR1 is MGHDK and CDR2 is SYGVNS. Trimming took 0 bases from V and 3 from J; bases not matched to a gene: 1. CDR3 coding DNA: TGTGCCAGCAGTGAATACGGACAGGGCTACGAGCAGTACTTC. Translated: CASSEYGQGYEQYF.